A single T cell receptor (beta chain) is shown here with its context. This sample was included in a study of blood T cell repertoires in COVID-19. Overall study: COVID-19 samples from acute and convalescent phases originated in the United States, Italy and Spain. T cells, B-cell-depleted T cells, or PBMCs provided the cDNA or gDNA that served as material.

In the original analysis: Quantification of nucleated cells was approximated via reference gene primer amplification. TCRdb's table, derived via immunoSEQ multiplex PCR, lists solely in-frame clones and lacks some. V, J and clone size were drawn from that table, and D and trimming were deduced from the DNA. The sample lists about 91,000 clones; 70% to 90% were seen once. The CDR3 runs 15 residues. The germline CDR1 and CDR2 sequences are SGHRS and YFSETQ. V lost 5 bases, J lost 5 bases, and 10 bases stayed unmatched. This clonotype was obtained from a man in his sixties or seventies with acute or convalescent COVID-19. Sequencing was performed on peripheral blood. This sequence joins TRBV5-1 and TRBJ2-1, with 7 bases matching TRBD1. The CDR3 bases are TGCGCCAGCAGACCACGACAGGGCGCCAACAATGAGCAGTTCTTC. This gives the protein CASRPRQGANNEQFF.